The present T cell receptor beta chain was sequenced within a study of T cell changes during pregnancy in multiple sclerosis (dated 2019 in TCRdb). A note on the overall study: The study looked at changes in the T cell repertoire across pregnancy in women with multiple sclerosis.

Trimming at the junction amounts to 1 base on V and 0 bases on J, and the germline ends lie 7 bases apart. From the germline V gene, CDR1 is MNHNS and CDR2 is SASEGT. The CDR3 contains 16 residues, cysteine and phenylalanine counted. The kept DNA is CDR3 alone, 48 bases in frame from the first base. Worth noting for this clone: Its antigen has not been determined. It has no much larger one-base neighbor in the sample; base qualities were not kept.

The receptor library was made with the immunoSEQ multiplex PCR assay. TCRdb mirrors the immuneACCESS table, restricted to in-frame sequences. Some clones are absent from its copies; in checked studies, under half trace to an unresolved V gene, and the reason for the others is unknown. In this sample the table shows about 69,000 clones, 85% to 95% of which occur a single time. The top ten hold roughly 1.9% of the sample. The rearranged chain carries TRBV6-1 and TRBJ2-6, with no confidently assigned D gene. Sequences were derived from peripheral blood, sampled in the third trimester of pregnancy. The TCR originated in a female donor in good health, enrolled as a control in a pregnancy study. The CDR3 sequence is CASSEVAPSGANVLTF. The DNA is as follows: TGTGCCAGCAGTGAAGTGGCCCCCTCTGGGGCCAACGTCCTGACTTTC.